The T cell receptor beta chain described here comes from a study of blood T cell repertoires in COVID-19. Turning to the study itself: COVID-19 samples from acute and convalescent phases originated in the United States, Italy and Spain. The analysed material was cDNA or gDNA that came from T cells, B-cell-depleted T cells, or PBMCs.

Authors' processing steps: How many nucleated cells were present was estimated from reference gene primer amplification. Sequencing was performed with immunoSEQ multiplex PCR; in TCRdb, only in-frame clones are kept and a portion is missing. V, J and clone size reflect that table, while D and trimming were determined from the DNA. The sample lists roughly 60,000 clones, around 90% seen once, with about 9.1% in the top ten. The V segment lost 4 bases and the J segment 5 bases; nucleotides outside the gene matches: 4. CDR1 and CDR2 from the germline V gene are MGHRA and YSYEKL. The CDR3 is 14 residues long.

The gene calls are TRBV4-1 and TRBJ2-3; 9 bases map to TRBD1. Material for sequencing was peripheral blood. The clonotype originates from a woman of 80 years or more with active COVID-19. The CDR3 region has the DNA TGCGCCAGCAGCCCCGGGACAGGGAAAGATACGCAGTATTTT. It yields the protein CASSPGTGKDTQYF.